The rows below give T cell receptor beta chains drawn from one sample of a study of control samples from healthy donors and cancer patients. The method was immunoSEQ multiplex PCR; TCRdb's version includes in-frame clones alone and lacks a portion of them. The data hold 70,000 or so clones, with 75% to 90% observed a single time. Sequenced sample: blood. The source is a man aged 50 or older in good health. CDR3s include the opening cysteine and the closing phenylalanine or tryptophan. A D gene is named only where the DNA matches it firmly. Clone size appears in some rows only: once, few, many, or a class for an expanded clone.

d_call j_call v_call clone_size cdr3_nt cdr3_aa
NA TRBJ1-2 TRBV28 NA TGTGCCAGCAGCCGCCTTGGGACTAACTATGGCTACACCTTC CASSRLGTNYGYTF
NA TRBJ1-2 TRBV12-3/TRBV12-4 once TGTGCCAGCACCGCGGACCGAGGGGGCTACACCTTC CASTADRGGYTF
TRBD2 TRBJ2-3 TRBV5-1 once TGCGCCAGCTCGTACCGGCCGGCTAGCGGAGATAGCACAGATACGCAGTATTTT CASSYRPASGDSTDTQYF
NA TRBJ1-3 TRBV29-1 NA TGCAGCGTTCCGCTCGGAAACACCATATATTTT CSVPLGNTIYF
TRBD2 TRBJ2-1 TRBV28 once TGTGCCAGCAGTTCGCCGGGACTAGCGGTATACAATGAGCAGTTCTTC CASSSPGLAVYNEQFF
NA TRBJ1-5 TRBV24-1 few TGTGCCACCAGTGGGTTCGGGTATCAGCCCCAGCATTTT CATSGFGYQPQHF
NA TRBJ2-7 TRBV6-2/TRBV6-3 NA TGTGCCAGCAGTTACTCGAAAGGGGGGAAGTCCTACGAGCAGTACTTC CASSYSKGGKSYEQYF
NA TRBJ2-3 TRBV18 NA TGTGCCAGCTCACCACCGAAGGCAGGGCACACAAACGCGATCACAGATACGCAGTATTTT CASSPPKAGHTNAITDTQYF
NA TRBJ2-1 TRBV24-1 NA TGTGCCACCAGTGATTTTGCCAGCGGGCACAATGAGCAGTTCTTC CATSDFASGHNEQFF
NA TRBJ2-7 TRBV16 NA TGTGCCAGCAGCTACCCAGAGGGGAGCTCCTACGAGCAGTACTTC CASSYPEGSSYEQYF
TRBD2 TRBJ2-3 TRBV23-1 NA TGCGCCGGCGCTGGGGCGGGAGGTCAACCCGGCACAGATACGCAGTATTTT CAGAGAGGQPGTDTQYF
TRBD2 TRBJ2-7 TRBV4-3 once TGCGCCAGCAGCCAAGATAGGGGGAAACTAGCGGGAGTTGTTTCCCACGAGCAGTACTTC CASSQDRGKLAGVVSHEQYF
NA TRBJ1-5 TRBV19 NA TGTGCCAGTAGTACAGGGGTGAGCAATCAGCCCCAGCATTTT CASSTGVSNQPQHF
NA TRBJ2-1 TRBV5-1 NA TGCGCCAGCAGGACCTCGGGAGCCTACAATGAGCAGTTCTTC CASRTSGAYNEQFF
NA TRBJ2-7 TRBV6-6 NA TGTGCCAGCAGTTACACAGGGCTGTCCTACGAGCAGTACTTC CASSYTGLSYEQYF
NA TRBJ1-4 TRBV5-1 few TGCGCCAGCAGGGACATGGTTAATGAAAAACTGTTTTTT CASRDMVNEKLFF
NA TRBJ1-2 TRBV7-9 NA TGTGCCAGCAGCTCGCAGGGGTCGTCCTATGGCTACACCTTC CASSSQGSSYGYTF
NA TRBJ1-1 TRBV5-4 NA TGTGCCAGCAGCTTGGAATCGAACACTGAAGCTTTCTTT CASSLESNTEAFF
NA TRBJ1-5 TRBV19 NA TGTGCCAGTAGTATCCCGAATCAGCCCCAGCATTTT CASSIPNQPQHF
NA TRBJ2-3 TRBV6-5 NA TGTGCCAGCAGATACAAGTGGCGGCCCACAGATACGCAGTATTTT CASRYKWRPTDTQYF
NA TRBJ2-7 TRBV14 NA TGTGCCAGCCGGCGCGAAAGCTCCTACGAGCAGTACTTC CASRRESSYEQYF
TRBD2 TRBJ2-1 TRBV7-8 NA TGTGCCAGCAGCTCTTTTAGCGGGATAACCTACAATGAGCAGTTCTTC CASSSFSGITYNEQFF
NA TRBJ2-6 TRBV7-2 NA TGTGCCAGCAGCTTAACTCTTTCTGGGGCCAACGTCCTGACTTTC CASSLTLSGANVLTF
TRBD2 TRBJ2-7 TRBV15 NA TGTGCCACCAGCAGAGAACGGACTAGCGGAACCTACGAGCAGTACTTC CATSRERTSGTYEQYF
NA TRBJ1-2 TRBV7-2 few TGTGCCAGCAGCTTAGTAGGGGACATAGGCGGTGGCTACACCTTC CASSLVGDIGGGYTF
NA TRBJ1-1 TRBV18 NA TGTGCCAGCTCACCCACCAGGACAGTGAACACTGAAGCTTTCTTT CASSPTRTVNTEAFF
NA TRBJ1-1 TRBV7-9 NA TGTGCCAGCAGCTTAGCATCGCCGAACACTGAAGCTTTCTTT CASSLASPNTEAFF
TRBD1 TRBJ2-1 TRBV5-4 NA TGTGCCAGCAGCGAGGGACAGGGAGTCTACAATGAGCAGTTCTTC CASSEGQGVYNEQFF
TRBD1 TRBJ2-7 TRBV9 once TGTGCCAGCAGCTTCGGGACAGGTCCCTCCTACGAGCAGTACTTC CASSFGTGPSYEQYF
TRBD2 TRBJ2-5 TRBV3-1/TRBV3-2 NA TGTGCCAGCAGCCAAGGACTAGCGGAGTACCAAGAGACCCAGTACTTC CASSQGLAEYQETQYF
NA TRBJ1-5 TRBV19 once TGTGCCAGTAGTCCCCGGACCAGGGTCGGGGATCAGCCCCAGCATTTT CASSPRTRVGDQPQHF
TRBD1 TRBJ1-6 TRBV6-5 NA TGTGCCAGCAGTAGGGACAGGGCGGTATCACCCCTCCACTTT CASSRDRAVSPLHF
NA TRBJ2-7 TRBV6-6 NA TGTGCCAGCAGTAACCTGGCCCCGGGTGGCGTGGACGAGCAGTACTTC CASSNLAPGGVDEQYF
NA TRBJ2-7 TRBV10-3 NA TGTGCCATCAGTGAGTCGGAAGGCTACGAGCAGTACTTC CAISESEGYEQYF
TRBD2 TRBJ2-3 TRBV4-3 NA TGCGCCAGCAGCCAGGGGACTAGCGCGGATACGCAGTATTTT CASSQGTSADTQYF
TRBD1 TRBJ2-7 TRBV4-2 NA TGTGCCAGCAGCCGCCAATGGGACCGGGACAGGGCCAACGAGCAGTACTTC CASSRQWDRDRANEQYF
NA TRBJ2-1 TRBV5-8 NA TGTGCCAGCAGCCGCGGCGTTTCTCCGGGATACAATGAGCAGTTCTTC CASSRGVSPGYNEQFF
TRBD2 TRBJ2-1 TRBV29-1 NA TGCAGCGTTGTACGGCTAGCGGGAGTTAATGAGCAGTTCTTC CSVVRLAGVNEQFF
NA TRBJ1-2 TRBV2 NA TGTGCCAGCAGCCCCGCCAGGGAGGAGGACTATGGCTACACCTTC CASSPAREEDYGYTF
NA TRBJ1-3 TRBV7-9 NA TGTGCCAGCAGCCCGCAGAGATTCTCTGGAAACACCATATATTTT CASSPQRFSGNTIYF
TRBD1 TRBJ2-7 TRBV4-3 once TGCGCCAGCAGCCAAGACGTTCAGGGGGACGAGCAGTACTTC CASSQDVQGDEQYF
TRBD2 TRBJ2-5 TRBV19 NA TGTGCCAGTAGGAAACTAGCGGGAGTGGAGACCCAGTACTTC CASRKLAGVETQYF
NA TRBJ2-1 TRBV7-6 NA TGTGCCAGCAGTCCCGACAGCTCCTACAATGAGCAGTTCTTC CASSPDSSYNEQFF
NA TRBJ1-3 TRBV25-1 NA TGTGCCAGCACAGGGGTAGGAAACACCATATATTTT CASTGVGNTIYF
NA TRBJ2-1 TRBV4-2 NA TGTGCCAGCAGCCAAGCGAATAGGCAGCTCTACAATGAGCAGTTCTTC CASSQANRQLYNEQFF
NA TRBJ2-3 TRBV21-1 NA TGTGCCAGCAGCAAAGGGGGAAGGGGGGATTCCACAGATACGCAGTATTTT CASSKGGRGDSTDTQYF
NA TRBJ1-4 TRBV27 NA TGTGCCAGCAGTCGAATCGGTACAGGCCTGGGGGAAAAACTGTTTTTT CASSRIGTGLGEKLFF
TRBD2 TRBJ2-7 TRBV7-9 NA TGTGCCAGCAGCTTGGGGGGGACTAGCGGGACTGAGCAGTACTTC CASSLGGTSGTEQYF
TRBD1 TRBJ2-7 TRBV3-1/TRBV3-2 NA TGTGCCAGCAGCCTTTTCTCCGGACAGGGCTACGAGCAGTACTTC CASSLFSGQGYEQYF
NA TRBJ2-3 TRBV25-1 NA TGTGCCAGCAGTGCCTCCGGTGGGTCAGATACGCAGTATTTT CASSASGGSDTQYF
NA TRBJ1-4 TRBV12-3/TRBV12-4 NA TGTGCCAGCAGTGCGTTGGGGAGTGAAAAACTGTTTTTT CASSALGSEKLFF
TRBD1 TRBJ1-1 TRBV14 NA TGTGCCAGCAGCCAAGACAGGGGGCTCCTTTCTGAAGCTTTCTTT CASSQDRGLLSEAFF
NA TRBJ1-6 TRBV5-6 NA TGTGCCAGCAGCTTGGTGACCGTATCCTATAATTCACCCCTCCACTTT CASSLVTVSYNSPLHF
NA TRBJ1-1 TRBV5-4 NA TGTGCCAGCAGCTTGGGGTCCACTGAAGCTTTCTTT CASSLGSTEAFF
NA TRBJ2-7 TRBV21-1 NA TGTGCCAGCACAGTAGCCTACGAGCAGTACTTC CASTVAYEQYF
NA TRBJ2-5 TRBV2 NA TGTGCCAGCAGTGAAAGGGCAGGAAAGGAGACCCAGTACTTC CASSERAGKETQYF
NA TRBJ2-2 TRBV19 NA TGTGCCAGTAGTATCCAGGGATTAACGGGGGAGCTGTTTTTT CASSIQGLTGELFF
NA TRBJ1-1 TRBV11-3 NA TGTGCCAGCAGCTTATACGGGTCGCCTGAAGCTTTCTTT CASSLYGSPEAFF
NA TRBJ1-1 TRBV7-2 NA TGTGCCAGCAGCTTAGGTGACAGGATGAACACTGAAGCTTTCTTT CASSLGDRMNTEAFF